This TCR beta chain was sequenced for a study of blood T cell repertoires in COVID-19. Study-level information: Sources were T cells, B-cell-depleted T cells, or PBMCs; the material itself was cDNA or gDNA.

The CDR3 contains 15 residues. Deletions cut 2 bases from V and 2 bases from J, with 12 bases between. Germline CDR1 is MNHEY and CDR2 is SVGEGT. Some clones are missing from TCRdb's copy, which holds only in-frame ones; the method was immunoSEQ multiplex PCR. The table lists around 310,000 clones, over 75% of them singletons, with under 15% in the top ten. The sample comprised peripheral blood. The V and J genes are TRBV6-2 or TRBV6-3 and TRBJ2-5; the D gene is possibly TRBD2 (5 bases). The TCR sequence derives from a woman in her sixties or seventies with acute or convalescent COVID-19. Here the CDR3 reads CASSYPVGVQETQYF. In nucleotides, the CDR3 is TGTGCCAGCAGTTACCCAGTGGGAGTACAAGAGACCCAGTACTTC.